A single sample gave rise to the 5 T cell receptor beta chains below, sequenced in a study of T cell responses to AZD1222 COVID-19 vaccine. Produced via immunoSEQ multiplex PCR; TCRdb's table is partial and in-frame only. The table has some 120,000 clones, around 89% seen once. The input for sequencing was peripheral blood, taken on day 0 of AZD1222 vaccination. The receptors were sampled from an adult in good health.

This clone was seen once. The V gene is TRBV2, the J gene TRBJ2-1, with TRBD2 matching 13 bases. V shed 6 bases, J shed 6 bases, and the junction held 8 bases outside the gene matches. Germline CDR1 is SNHLY and CDR2 is FYNNEI. The CDR3 is 16 amino acids. The CDR3 here is CASSDPGTSGINEQFF. The CDR3 DNA reads TGTGCCAGCAGCGACCCCGGGACTAGCGGGATCAATGAGCAGTTCTTC. The whole variable domain, remainder taken from reference TRBV2 and TRBJ2-1, is EPEVTQTPSHQVTQMGQEVILRCVPISNHLYFYWYRQILGQKVEFLVSFYNNEISEKSEIFDDQFSVERPDGSNFTLKIRSTKLEDSAMYFCASSDPGTSGINEQFFGPGTRLTVL.

The chain joins TRBV19 to TRBJ1-5; the D is unclear. The V and J ends lost 6 bases and 0 bases respectively, with 21 bases between them. The CDR3 runs 18 residues. Germline CDR1 LNHDA, CDR2 SQIVND (reference sequence). CDR3 sequence: CASSPGRPLTYSNQPQHF. CDR3 DNA sequence: TGTGCCAGTAGCCCGGGCCGACCTTTAACTTATAGCAATCAGCCCCAGCATTTT.

The rearrangement uses TRBV10-3 and TRBJ1-2; D is uncertain. The germline gives CDR1 ENHRY, CDR2 SYGVKD. V was cut by 6 bases and J by 4 bases, with 12 bases left in between. This CDR3 comprises 13 residues. CDR3 bases: TGTGCCATCAGCGACGGCGAAGTCTATGGCTACACCTTC. It codes for CAISDGEVYGYTF.

The V call is TRBV6-2 or TRBV6-3, the J call TRBJ2-3, with TRBD1 matching over 8 bases. The CDR3 is made up of 15 amino acids. V lost 6 bases and J lost 5; bases outside the gene matches: 10. The germline V gene has CDR1 MNHEY and CDR2 SVGEGT. CDR3 DNA sequence: TGTGCCAGCAGCCTCGATCAGGGGGCGGTAGATACGCAGTATTTT. Its translation: CASSLDQGAVDTQYF.

The rearrangement joins TRBV18 to TRBJ1-4, with 9 nucleotides matching TRBD1. Germline loops: CDR1 KGHSH, CDR2 LQKENI. V gave up 3 bases and J gave up 8 bases; unmatched junction bases: 1. CDR3 length: 13 amino acids. The CDR3 DNA reads TGTGCCAGCTCACCTGGACAGGGGGAAAAACTGTTTTTT. This codes for CASSPGQGEKLFF.